The subject of this entry is one TCR beta chain. Its specificity is not known. Using immunoSEQ multiplex PCR, the repertoire was profiled, and TCRdb retains in-frame clones only, with some absent. This sample carries some 480,000 clones, around 88% of them seen once, and the ten largest clones take more than 10%. The data belong to a study of Ad26.COV2.S vaccination and SARS-CoV-2 variants. At the level of the study: Ad26.COV2.S, an intramuscular injection, was given once or twice 56 days apart.

Per germline, CDR1 SNHLY and CDR2 FYNNEI. This CDR3 region has 13 residues. With V trimmed by 7 bases and J by 7 bases, 8 bases remained unmatched. Study-level points and caveats: Estimates derived from TCR breadth and depth analyses may have underestimated total T cell responses. Participants in the vaccine arm had higher spike-specific TCR breadth; placebo recipients had lower.

Treatment meaning: some 20 received Ad26.COV2.S at low or high dose, single or two shots; about 5 received placebo; per-sample allocation not given. On day 63 after the first injection, vaccine and placebo recipients gave samples. The receptor's source is a person between 18 and 65 years old who received the Ad26.COV2.S COVID-19 vaccine or a placebo. This chain uses TRBV2 with TRBJ2-7; 9 nucleotides match TRBD2. The specimen comprised peripheral blood, sampled in a trial of Ad26.COV2.S vaccine versus placebo. CDR3 nucleotides: TGTGCCAGCATTAGCGGGGGCCGGGGGGAGCAGTACTTC. As protein: CASISGGRGEQYF. The full variable domain, in which reference TRBV2 and TRBJ2-7 provide the parts outside the CDR3, is EPEVTQTPSHQVTQMGQEVILRCVPISNHLYFYWYRQILGQKVEFLVSFYNNEISEKSEIFDDQFSVERPDGSNFTLKIRSTKLEDSAMYFCASISGGRGEQYFGPGTRLTVT.